This paragraph reports one T cell receptor (beta chain). Its antigen is not yet known. Base qualities are not provided; no much larger clone lies one nucleotide away. The data derive from a study of blood T cell repertoires in COVID-19 (TCRdb year 2020). Background for the entire study: Collaborator samples came from the United States, Italy and Spain and covered acute and convalescent phases of COVID-19. The prospective study material was composed of cDNA or gDNA derived from T cells, B-cell-depleted T cells, or PBMCs. Subjects who had been exposed to COVID-19, were actively infected with it, or had recovered from it provided the deeply sampled blood TCRbeta repertoires that made up the dataset. The repertoires were released in a freely available public database meant as a resource for research on the immune response to SARS-CoV-2. Samples were obtained from the ongoing ImmuneRACE study (first 160 participants) and from some 1,200 subjects provided by 6 global collaborators. The sample metadata nearly always contained a de-identified subject ID, COVID-19 status, age in years and sex. Where available, HLA class I and class II types were taken from metadata supplied by the sample provider and were not determined by assay-based typing.

Here is what the overall study found, with its caveats: The amount of clinical and demographic metadata varied by source and participant and was provided uncurated.

Enrolling through a virtual design, the prospective study's participants ranged in age from about 18 to 89 years and lived across 20 to 25 United States geographic areas. In the prospective study, participants were assigned to cohorts based on the clinical history participants reported in a screening survey and a study questionnaire. In the prospective study, mobile phlebotomists collected whole blood, serum and a nasopharyngeal or oropharyngeal swab from each participant. Prospective study participants could optionally give additional blood draws and questionnaires over an approximately 2-month period. Before DNA extraction, blood samples from the prospective study were shipped at room temperature or frozen. The immunoSEQ Assay, a bias-controlled multiplex PCR, was used to amplify TCRbeta CDR3 regions from genomic DNA. On the study's bioinformatics: The number of nucleated cells in each sample was estimated from the amplification of reference gene primers within the assay. To quantify the absolute abundance of each unique TCRbeta CDR3 rearrangement, sequence reads were collapsed and filtered. For each sample, productive Simpson clonality was calculated as the square root of Simpson's diversity index over productive rearrangements. TCRdb limited this immuneACCESS table to in-frame rearrangements with V and J called. A share of clones is missing; checked studies link under half to unresolved V genes, and the rest is unexplained. The V and J calls and clone size are taken from that table; D and trimming were inferred from the DNA. A total of under 200,000 clones appear in this sample, 65% to 85% of them only once. About 3.5% of the sample is held by the ten biggest clonotypes.

Trimming at the junction amounts to 3 bases on V and 0 bases on J, and the germline ends lie 15 bases apart. Based on the germline V gene, the CDR1 and CDR2 sequences are SGHTA and FQGNSA. The CDR3 numbers 17 residues from cysteine through phenylalanine. Left in the record is the CDR3 DNA by itself, 51 bases read in frame from the first base. This chain is built from TRBV7-2 and TRBJ2-1, and possibly TRBD1, on 6 matching bases. The sample consisted of PBMCs or T cells enriched from blood (not recorded which). The source is a woman aged 45 to 65 in a cohort exposed to, infected with or recovered from COVID-19 (not recorded which). The CDR3 loop reads CASSFPRQESSYNEQFF. The DNA reads as follows: TGTGCCAGCAGCTTTCCTAGACAGGAAAGCTCCTACAATGAGCAGTTCTTC.